Listed below are T cell receptor beta chains from one sample, sequenced in a study of shared clonotypes between healthy human individuals. Sequenced by immunoSEQ multiplex PCR; TCRdb stores in-frame clones only, minus some. The table includes about 560,000 clones, about 80% detected once. Specimen: PBMCs. Every receptor here comes from a woman aged 35 to 49 in good health. Some clones in this sample may be carry-over from other donors' samples. Each CDR3 is given with its conserved first and last residue. The D gene is left open where the match is weak. Size is omitted from some rows. Given values are once, few, many or a class for expanded clones.

d_gene,abundance,j_gene,v_gene,CDR3aa,CDR3nt
TRBD2,few,TRBJ2-3,TRBV19,CASSGGLAGVPSTDTQYF,TGTGCCAGTAGTGGGGGACTAGCGGGGGTACCTAGCACAGATACGCAGTATTTT
-,few,TRBJ1-5,TRBV7-2,CASSLAGGNQPQHF,TGTGCCAGCAGCTTAGCAGGGGGCAATCAGCCCCAGCATTTT
-,-,TRBJ1-3,TRBV18,CASSRPGELWGNTIYF,TGTGCCAGCTCACGCCCCGGGGAACTATGGGGAAACACCATATATTTT
TRBD1,-,TRBJ2-7,TRBV6-5,CASSWDRFTYEQYF,TGTGCCAGCAGTTGGGACAGGTTCACCTACGAGCAGTACTTC
TRBD1,-,TRBJ1-5,TRBV19,CASSIGTGEKPQHF,TGTGCCAGTAGTATTGGGACAGGGGAAAAGCCCCAGCATTTT
-,-,TRBJ1-4,TRBV2,CASSVRTAANEKLFF,TGTGCCAGCAGTGTGAGGACAGCCGCAAATGAAAAACTGTTTTTT
TRBD1,once,TRBJ2-3,TRBV11-2,CASRGPGTGWGTQYF,TGTGCCAGCAGGGGGCCGGGGACAGGGTGGGGTACGCAGTATTTT
TRBD1,-,TRBJ1-2,TRBV5-1,CASSSGQTRYGYTF,TGCGCCAGCAGCTCGGGACAGACCCGATATGGCTACACCTTC
TRBD1,-,TRBJ1-2,TRBV19,CASADRDQDPSGYTF,TGTGCCAGCGCGGACAGGGACCAGGACCCTAGCGGCTACACCTTC
TRBD2,-,TRBJ2-2,TRBV5-6,CASSLTSGTGGELFF,TGTGCCAGCAGCTTGACTAGCGGGACGGGCGGGGAGCTGTTTTTT
TRBD2,-,TRBJ2-1,TRBV18,CASSPRLAGPVNEQFF,TGTGCCAGCTCACCACGACTAGCGGGACCAGTCAATGAGCAGTTCTTC
-,-,TRBJ1-1,TRBV25-1,CASSERWRTEAFF,TGTGCCAGCAGTGAACGTTGGAGGACTGAAGCTTTCTTT
-,-,TRBJ2-5,TRBV1,CTSSQERAGGGQETQYF,TGCACCAGCAGCCAAGAACGGGCGGGAGGAGGGCAGGAGACCCAGTACTTC
-,-,TRBJ1-2,TRBV7-2,CASSPLGAPFYGYTF,TGTGCCAGCAGCCCTCTGGGTGCCCCCTTCTATGGCTACACCTTC
-,-,TRBJ2-7,TRBV27,CASSLSLSSPTYEQYF,TGTGCCAGCAGTTTATCTTTGAGTAGCCCAACCTACGAGCAGTACTTC
TRBD1,-,TRBJ2-6,TRBV18,CASSPNQGALGGANVLTF,TGTGCCAGCTCACCCAACCAGGGGGCTCTAGGTGGGGCCAACGTCCTGACTTTC
-,-,TRBJ2-7,TRBV18,CASSPDGLWAEQYF,TGTGCCAGCTCACCGGACGGACTCTGGGCCGAGCAGTACTTC
TRBD1,-,TRBJ2-5,TRBV7-7,CASSLDRGEETQYF,TGTGCTAGCAGCTTAGACAGGGGCGAAGAGACCCAGTACTTC
TRBD2,few,TRBJ2-7,TRBV7-2,CASSQTSGLYEQYF,TGTGCCAGCAGCCAAACTAGCGGCCTTTACGAGCAGTACTTC
TRBD2,-,TRBJ2-2,TRBV5-1,CASSQTSGTVAGELFF,TGCGCCAGCAGCCAGACTAGCGGGACTGTTGCCGGGGAGCTGTTTTTT
TRBD2,-,TRBJ2-5,TRBV30,CAWSVLAGGFTQYF,TGTGCCTGGAGTGTACTAGCGGGAGGTTTTACCCAGTACTTC
TRBD1,-,TRBJ1-5,TRBV28,CASSSLGQGRYNQPQHF,TGTGCCAGCAGTTCTCTCGGACAGGGGCGATACAATCAGCCCCAGCATTTT
-,-,TRBJ1-4,TRBV4-1,CASSPLRGRGEEKLFF,TGCGCCAGCAGCCCTCTAAGAGGGAGGGGGGAGGAAAAACTGTTTTTT
TRBD2,once,TRBJ2-1,TRBV27,CASSDSGRPPFF,TGTGCCAGCAGTGATAGCGGGAGACCCCCGTTCTTC
-,-,TRBJ2-1,TRBV7-3,CASSRDTGSYNEQFF,TGTGCCAGCAGCCGGGACACCGGCTCCTACAATGAGCAGTTCTTC
TRBD1,-,TRBJ1-1,TRBV10-3,CAIRRQGANTEAFF,TGTGCCATCAGGCGACAGGGAGCGAACACTGAAGCTTTCTTT
-,-,TRBJ2-4,TRBV2,CASWGLAKNIQYF,TGTGCCAGCTGGGGGCTAGCCAAAAACATTCAGTACTTC